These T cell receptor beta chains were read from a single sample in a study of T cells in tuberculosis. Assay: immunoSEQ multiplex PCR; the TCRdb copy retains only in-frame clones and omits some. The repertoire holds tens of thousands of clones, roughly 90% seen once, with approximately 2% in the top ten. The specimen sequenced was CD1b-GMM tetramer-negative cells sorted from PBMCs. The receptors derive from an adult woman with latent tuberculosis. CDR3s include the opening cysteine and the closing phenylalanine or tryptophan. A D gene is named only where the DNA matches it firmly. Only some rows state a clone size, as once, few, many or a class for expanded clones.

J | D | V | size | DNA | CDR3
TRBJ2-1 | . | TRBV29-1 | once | TGCAGCGTCCAACCTTTAGGGGCTGGGCAGTTCTTC | CSVQPLGAGQFF
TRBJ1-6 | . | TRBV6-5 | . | TGTGCCAGCAGTTACCGTAGCGGGAGGGATTCACCCCTCCACTTT | CASSYRSGRDSPLHF
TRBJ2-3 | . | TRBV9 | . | TGTGCCAGCAGCGCGGGGTCGGGGGGCCGCGCCCGCACAGATACGCAGTATTTT | CASSAGSGGRARTDTQYF
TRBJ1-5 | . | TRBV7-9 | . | TGTGCCAGCAGCTTGGGGGGAGGACAGCCCCAGCATTTT | CASSLGGGQPQHF
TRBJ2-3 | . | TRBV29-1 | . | TGCAGCGTTTTCCTTACAGGGATACGCACAGATACGCAGTATTTT | CSVFLTGIRTDTQYF
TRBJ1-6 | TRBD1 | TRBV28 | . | TGTGCCAGCAGTTTATGGGGGACGGGGACAGATTTTAATTCACCCCTCCACTTT | CASSLWGTGTDFNSPLHF
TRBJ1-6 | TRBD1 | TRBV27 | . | TGTGCCAGCAGTTCTCTAGTGACAGGGTGGTCCTATAATTCACCCCTCCACTTT | CASSSLVTGWSYNSPLHF
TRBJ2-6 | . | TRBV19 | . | TGTGCCAGTAGTCCCACAGGTACTGGGGCCAACGTCCTGACTTTC | CASSPTGTGANVLTF
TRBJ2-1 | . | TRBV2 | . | TGTGCCAGCAGTCCGACTGTAAATGAGCAGTTCTTC | CASSPTVNEQFF
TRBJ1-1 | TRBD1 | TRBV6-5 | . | TGTGCCAGCAGTTCGGGCAGGGGGGAGAACACTGAGGCTTTCTTT | CASSSGRGENTEAFF
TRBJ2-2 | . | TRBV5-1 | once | TGCGCCAGCAGCTTAGGGGGGGCCATGACCGGGGAGCTGTTTTTT | CASSLGGAMTGELFF
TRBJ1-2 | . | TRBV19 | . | TGTGCCAGTAGTACCTCTTCCGGGGGTTTGGGCTACACCTTC | CASSTSSGGLGYTF
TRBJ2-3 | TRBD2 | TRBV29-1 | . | TGCAGCGTTGTAACTAGCGGGGGGGCCGGGACAGATACGCAGTATTTT | CSVVTSGGAGTDTQYF
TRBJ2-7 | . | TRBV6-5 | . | TGTGCCAGCAGCCGAGGCTACGAGCAGTACTTC | CASSRGYEQYF